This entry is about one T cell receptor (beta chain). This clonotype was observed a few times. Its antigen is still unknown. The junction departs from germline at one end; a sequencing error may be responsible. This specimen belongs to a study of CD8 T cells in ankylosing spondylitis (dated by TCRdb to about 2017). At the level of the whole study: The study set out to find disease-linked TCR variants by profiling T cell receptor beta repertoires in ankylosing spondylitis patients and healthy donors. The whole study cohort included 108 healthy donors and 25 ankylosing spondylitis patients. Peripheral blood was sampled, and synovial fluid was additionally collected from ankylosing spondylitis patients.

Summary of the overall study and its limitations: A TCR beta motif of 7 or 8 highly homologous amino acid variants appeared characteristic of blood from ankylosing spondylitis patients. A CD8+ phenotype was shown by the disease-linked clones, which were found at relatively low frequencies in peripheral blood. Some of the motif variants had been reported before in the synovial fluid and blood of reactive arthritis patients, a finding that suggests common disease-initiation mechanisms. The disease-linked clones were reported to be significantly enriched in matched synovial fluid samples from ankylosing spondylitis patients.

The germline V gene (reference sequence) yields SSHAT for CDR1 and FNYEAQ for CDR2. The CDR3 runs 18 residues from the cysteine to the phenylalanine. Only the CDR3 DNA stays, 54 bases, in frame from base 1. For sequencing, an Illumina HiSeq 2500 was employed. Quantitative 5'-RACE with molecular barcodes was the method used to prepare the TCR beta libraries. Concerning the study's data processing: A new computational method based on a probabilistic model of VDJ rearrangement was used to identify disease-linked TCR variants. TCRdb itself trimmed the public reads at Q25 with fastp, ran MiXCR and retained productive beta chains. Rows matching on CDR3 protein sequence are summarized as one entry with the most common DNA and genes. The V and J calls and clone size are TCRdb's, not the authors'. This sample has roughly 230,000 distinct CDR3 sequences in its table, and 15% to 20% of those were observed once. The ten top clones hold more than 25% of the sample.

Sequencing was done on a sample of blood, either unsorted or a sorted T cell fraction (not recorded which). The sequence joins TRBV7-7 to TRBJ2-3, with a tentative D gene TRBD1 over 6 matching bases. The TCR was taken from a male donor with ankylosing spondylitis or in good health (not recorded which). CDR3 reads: CASSLQGGLTLGTDTQYF. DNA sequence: TGTGCTAGCAGCTTACAGGGCGGATTGACGTTAGGCACAGATACGCAGTATTTT.